In its sample, the clone carrying this TCR beta chain was seen a few times. The whole isolated RNA underwent reverse transcription, so sequencing captured expressed TCRB transcripts. Measured with immunoSEQ multiplex PCR; TCRdb has only the in-frame clones, and not every one. The profile shows under 800,000 clones, roughly 16% of them singletons. The data belong to a study of beta chain features in type 1 diabetes. The V segment lost 5 bases and the J segment 4 bases; nucleotides outside the gene matches: 10. CDR3 size: 17 residues. Germline lookup yields CDR1 LGHNA and CDR2 YSLEER. The sequence was obtained from a man aged 18 to 30 in good health. V gene TRBV4-3 combines with J gene TRBJ2-2, with TRBD2 matching over 10 bases. Sequencing used naive CD4+ T cells from blood. CDR3 nucleotides: TGCGCCAGCAGCAAGTCTAGCGGGAGTTCGGGCACCGGGGAGCTGTTTTTT. Translating gives CASSKSSGSSGTGELFF.